The entry that follows covers one TCR beta chain sequence. Data came from immunoSEQ multiplex PCR; TCRdb stores just in-frame clones and leaves some out. The sample has about 1.5 million clones, roughly 96% seen once. The data derive from a study of shared clonotypes between healthy human individuals. Study-level information: Researchers assigned three CD4 naive, three CD4 memory, two CD8 naive and one CD8 memory plate to each donor.

The CDR3 runs 15 residues. With V trimmed by 2 bases and J by 4 bases, 8 bases remained unmatched. The germline V gene encodes CDR1 SGHNT and CDR2 YYREEE (reference sequence). The V call is TRBV5-4, the J call TRBJ1-1; 7 bases fit TRBD1. The sequence came from a man aged 25 to 40 in good health. Sequenced input: naive CD4+ T cells sorted from blood. Subset denoted: CD45RA+ positively selected. The CDR3 reads CASSFPQGGGTEAFF. In nucleotides, the CDR3 is TGTGCCAGCAGCTTCCCCCAGGGGGGCGGCACTGAAGCTTTCTTT.